The 7 T cell receptor beta chains below all came from one sample that was sequenced in a study of cytomegalovirus exposure and HLA in healthy donors. With 60 Vbeta and 13 Jbeta primers, the PCR was carried out. The repertoire was sequenced with immunoSEQ multiplex PCR; TCRdb's copy has only in-frame clones and lacks some. The sample has about 150,000 clones; 72% are singletons. The material sequenced was PBMCs. Receptors were obtained from a man in his fifties or sixties in good health and CMV-seropositive.

V and J are TRBV28 and TRBJ1-1, with D possibly being TRBD1 (6 bases). Germline V lookup: CDR1 MDHEN, CDR2 SYDVKM. V lost 6 bases and J 4 bases, leaving 9 bases between the germline ends. CDR3 length equals 12 residues. CDR3 residues: CASRAQGTEAFF. The CDR3 coding sequence is TGTGCCAGCAGGGCACAGGGCACTGAAGCTTTCTTT.

V usage is TRBV28 and J usage is TRBJ1-4; 7 nucleotides match TRBD1. This CDR3 comprises 15 residues. CDR1 MDHEN and CDR2 SYDVKM come from the germline V gene. The V gene end was trimmed by 6 bases and the J gene end by 10 bases; junction bases not matched to a gene: 14. CDR3 sequence (DNA): TGTGCCAGCAGAACCCGGGACAGTTGGTTAGCAAAACTGTTTTTT. Amino acids: CASRTRDSWLAKLFF.

This chain joins TRBV6-8 and TRBJ2-7, with 7 bases fitting TRBD1. This CDR3 has 19 residues. CDR1 and CDR2 from the germline V gene are MNHGY and SAAAGT. V lost 6 bases to trimming and J lost 0 bases; unmatched junction nucleotides: 20. The CDR3 loop reads CASRGDRPTINWDSYEQYF. CDR3 DNA sequence: TGTGCCAGCAGAGGGGACAGACCCACGATTAACTGGGACTCCTACGAGCAGTACTTC.

The chain has TRBV4-2 and TRBJ2-2; D may be TRBD2 (6 bases). V was shortened by 2 bases and J by 10 bases, with 17 bases between the two germline ends. This CDR3 contains 15 residues. In germline, CDR1 is LGHNA, CDR2 YNFKEQ. CDR3 coding DNA: TGTGCCAGCAGCCAACCCGGGACTGTTGCACCGGAGCTGTTTTTT. Its translation: CASSQPGTVAPELFF.

The table lists this clone with a few counts. The chain is built from TRBV5-1 and TRBJ2-5, with 10 bases that match TRBD2. The ends lost 4 bases at V and 5 bases at J; junction bases unmatched: 11. Germline CDR1 SGHRS, CDR2 YFSETQ. This CDR3 is 16 amino acids long. Here the CDR3 DNA reads TGCGCCAGCAGCGGGGGGACTAGCGCGTCGAGGGAGACCCAGTACTTC. Translated, it gives CASSGGTSASRETQYF.

The chain couples TRBV5-4 to TRBJ1-2; possibly TRBD1 for D (6 bases). Germline V CDR1 and CDR2: SGHNT, YYREEE (reference sequence). The CDR3 is 12 amino acids. With 10 bases removed from V and 5 bases from J, the gap between germline ends came to 15 bases. CDR3 protein: CAGSTGGYGYTF. Written as DNA, the CDR3 is TGTGCCGGGTCGACAGGCGGATATGGCTACACCTTC.

A few counts support this clone. This chain joins TRBV6-1 and TRBJ2-7, with D maybe TRBD2 (5 bases). CDR3 length: 17 amino acids. Trimming left V 2 bases short and J 6 bases short, with 23 bases between. The germline gives CDR1 MNHNS, CDR2 SASEGT. CDR3: CASSETSTRGQPGEQYF. The CDR3 coding sequence is TGTGCCAGCAGTGAAACCTCGACGCGCGGGCAACCAGGCGAGCAGTACTTC.